A single sample gave rise to the 12 T cell receptor beta chains below, sequenced in a study of control samples from healthy donors and cancer patients. Assay: immunoSEQ multiplex PCR; the TCRdb copy retains only in-frame clones and omits some. The table has 150,000 to 200,000 clones, 90% seen once. Sequenced input: blood. The receptors originated from a woman in her forties or fifties in good health.

V gene TRBV28 combines with J gene TRBJ1-1, with no clear D. V was pared by 6 bases and J by 0 bases, with 11 bases between. Germline V gene sequence: CDR1 MDHEN, CDR2 SYDVKM. The CDR3 sequence is 14 residues long. Written as DNA, the CDR3 is TGTGCCAGCAGACCCGGGATAATGAACACTGAAGCTTTCTTT. Its translation is CASRPGIMNTEAFF.

The gene calls are TRBV30 and TRBJ1-2; perhaps TRBD1 as D (5 bases). Germline V gene data show CDR1 as GTSNPN and CDR2 as SVGIG (reference sequence). The CDR3 spans 12 residues. Trimming shortened V by 4 bases and J by 5 bases, and 11 bases separated the two germline ends. CDR3 nucleotide sequence: TGTGCCTGGACGGGGCTTTCGTATGGCTACACCTTC. Translating it yields CAWTGLSYGYTF.

The chain uses TRBV4-1 and TRBJ1-4; no definite D call. Trimming cost V 0 bases and J 0 bases, with 5 bases left between them. From germline, CDR1 is MGHRA and CDR2 YSYEKL. This CDR3 has 15 residues. This CDR3 reads CASSQDQATNEKLFF. Written as DNA, the CDR3 is TGCGCCAGCAGCCAAGACCAGGCAACTAATGAAAAACTGTTTTTT.

At least ten counts were recorded for this clone. V usage is TRBV24-1 and J usage is TRBJ1-1, with 9 bases lining up with TRBD1. The V and J ends lost 5 bases and 4 bases, in that order; junction bases with no gene match: 7. There are 15 residues in the CDR3. From germline, CDR1 is KGHDR and CDR2 SFDVKD. CDR3 in amino acids: CATSAKGQGGTEAFF. The CDR3 nucleotides read TGTGCCACCAGTGCCAAGGGACAGGGAGGCACTGAAGCTTTCTTT.

The gene calls are TRBV28 and TRBJ1-2; unclear D gene. The CDR3 runs to 15 residues. CDR1 and CDR2 from the germline V gene are MDHEN and SYDVKM. Trimming cost V 2 bases and J 5 bases, with 15 bases left between them. The CDR3: CASSLTAGELYGYTF. The CDR3 nucleotides are TGTGCCAGCAGTTTAACGGCAGGTGAACTTTATGGCTACACCTTC.

The genes are TRBV7-9 and TRBJ2-7, with 15 bases aligning to TRBD2. CDR1 and CDR2 (germline): SEHNR, FQNEAQ (reference sequence). The CDR3 is 15 amino acids. V dropped 2 bases and J dropped 6; count of bases not matched to a gene: 2. This chain's CDR3 is CASSLTGLAGGEQYF. The DNA of the CDR3 is TGTGCCAGCAGCTTAACGGGACTAGCGGGAGGCGAGCAGTACTTC.

This chain connects TRBV29-1 to TRBJ1-5; TRBD1 matches 8 bases. V lost 4 bases to trimming and J lost 2 bases; unmatched junction nucleotides: 4. Per germline, CDR1 SQVTM and CDR2 ANQGSEA. The CDR3 totals 14 residues. CDR3 protein: CSVVQGAGNQPQHF. The CDR3, as DNA: TGCAGCGTTGTTCAGGGGGCGGGCAATCAGCCCCAGCATTTT.

This chain links TRBV24-1 with TRBJ1-2, with D unresolved. The CDR3 has 13 residues. The V gene's germline CDR1 is KGHDR and CDR2 SFDVKD. The germline V and J ends were trimmed by 3 bases and 8 bases, with 12 bases remaining between them. The CDR3 bases are TGTGCCACCAGTGATCCGGCTCAGAGCGGCTACACCTTC. Translating gives CATSDPAQSGYTF.

This clone showed up just a few times. This sequence joins TRBV6-5 and TRBJ1-5, with D unclear. CDR3 length: 14 residues. The V gene lost 0 bases and the J gene lost 6 bases, with 9 bases spanning the gap. Germline V gives CDR1 MNHEY, CDR2 SVGAGI. The CDR3 sequence is CASSYSSRGQPQHF. The CDR3 region has the DNA TGTGCCAGCAGTTACTCGAGTCGAGGTCAGCCCCAGCATTTT.

The rearrangement links TRBV4-1 to TRBJ2-5; 8 positions match TRBD2. Germline V CDR1 and CDR2: MGHRA, YSYEKL. V shed 4 bases, J shed 5 bases, and the junction held 12 bases outside the gene matches. The CDR3 is 16 residues long. The CDR3 loop is CASSRFGREGGETQYF. CDR3 nucleotides: TGCGCCAGCAGCCGATTCGGACGGGAGGGAGGGGAGACCCAGTACTTC.

The chain links TRBV12-3 or TRBV12-4 to TRBJ1-1; TRBD1 matches 7 bases. Trimming removed 8 bases from V and 0 bases from J; junction bases left unmatched: 3. The CDR3 runs 13 residues. The CDR3 bases are TGTGCCAGCTTCGACAGGGTGAACACTGAAGCTTTCTTT. As protein: CASFDRVNTEAFF.

This chain links TRBV7-9 with TRBJ1-3; D remains unclear. Trimming took off 8 bases at V and 2 bases at J, with 10 bases between the two ends. The CDR3 sequence is 13 residues long. Germline CDR1 SEHNR, CDR2 FQNEAQ (reference sequence). CDR3: CASVTKPGNTIYF. The CDR3 DNA reads TGTGCCAGCGTGACTAAACCTGGAAACACCATATATTTT.